This TCR beta chain originates from a study of human T cells and chemical hapten exposure. Study in general: All through the approximately 22-week study, the scalp of each patient received diphenylcyclopropenone doses weekly.

Study outcomes and limitations: The formation of large CDR3 similarity clusters by expanded TCRs significantly exceeded that of controls. Expanded TCR counts at PT1 went up together with patch test score, a positive correlation.

Under the authors' procedure: Samples ranged from 23,224 to 690,600 TCRs, with a median of approximately 91,000. MiXCR was run by TCRdb on the RACE reads, yielding one entry per CDR3 protein. The V and J calls shown here were made by TCRdb, not taken from the authors' results. This repertoire shows roughly 40,000 distinct CDR3 sequences, roughly 12% found once; its top ten account for 2% to 2.5%. Germline CDR1 and CDR2: MDHEN and SYDVKM. The CDR3 consists of 14 residues. Trimming took off 7 bases at V and 5 bases at J, with 15 bases between the two ends. Note on this clonotype: Its antigen is undetermined. This could be a read error, since a much larger clone is one nucleotide away.

This sample's time point: patch test 3, about 24 weeks after DPC sensitization. The treatment is: therapeutic diphenylcyclopropenone sensitization with weekly scalp DPC. Whole blood that had not been fractionated was the source of extracted total RNA. The chain has TRBV28 and TRBJ1-3, with TRBD1 as a possible D gene (6 bases). The sample was whole blood, taken in connection with sensitization to the hapten diphenylcyclopropenone (DPC). This sequence was found in a woman aged 40 to 49 with alopecia areata. Some clones in this sample may be carry-over from other donors' samples. Here the CDR3 DNA reads TGTGCCAGCACTATACGGGGGGCAAGAAACACCATATATTTT. Protein product: CASTIRGARNTIYF.